The rows below give T cell receptor beta chains drawn from one sample of a study of T cells expressing NK-cell markers. Reanalyzing the 5' RACE reads, TCRdb keeps one entry per CDR3 protein, without DNA. The specimen's table records fewer than 400,000 distinct CDR3 sequences. Specimen: blood T cells: a sorted CD56 or NKG2C T cell subset, CD4+ or CD8+ T cells, or bulk PBMC T cells (not recorded which). The receptor set was obtained from a woman in her forties or fifties in good health. The CDR3 runs from the conserved cysteine through the conserved F or W.

13,TRBV10-2,TRBJ2-5,CASRQGGSGAQYF
11,TRBV29-1,TRBJ2-1,CSVGVGSEQFF
13,TRBV10-2,TRBJ2-2,CASNRLGAGELFF
14,TRBV6-5,TRBJ2-3,CASNEAGISDTQYF
15,TRBV7-9,TRBJ2-1,CASTDRDRNYNEQFF
18,TRBV20-1,TRBJ2-1,CSARVLGLAGLSYNEQFF
13,TRBV7-2,TRBJ2-5,CASSRPGTGSRNF
13,TRBV29-1,TRBJ1-4,CSVRDPGGEKLFF
15,TRBV6-6,TRBJ2-3,CASSYQGTSTDTQYF
17,TRBV29-1,TRBJ2-1,CSVGDGGRAVTYNEQFF
17,TRBV28,TRBJ2-4,CASRSLKLDSRKNIQYF
18,TRBV20-1,TRBJ1-6,CSARHITAMSSYNSPLHF
14,TRBV5-1,TRBJ2-3,CASCWFKGADTQYF